The next 23 T cell receptor beta chains were all read from a single sample in a study of response to subunit inactivated influenza vaccine. TCRdb re-called the RT-PCR reads through MiXCR, storing one row per CDR3 protein. Here the sample spans fewer than 700,000 distinct CDR3 sequences, approximately 12% being singletons. This specimen was PBMCs from blood, taken 35 to 45 days after vaccination. The receptors were sampled from a man in his fifties who received an inactivated influenza vaccine.

This clonotype was seen ten or more times. The chain recombines TRBV7-9 with TRBJ2-5; TRBD1 aligns across 11 bases. The trim removed 5 bases at V and 5 bases at J, leaving 4 bases unmatched. From germline, CDR1 is SEHNR and CDR2 FQNEAQ (reference sequence). The CDR3 spans 14 residues. The CDR3 loop is CASSRTGGDETQYF. The CDR3 DNA reads TGTGCCAGCAGCCGGACAGGGGGCGATGAGACCCAGTACTTC.

Note on this clonotype: One junction end does not reproduce the germline sequence, and a read error may be involved. The chain has TRBV18 and TRBJ2-1, with 9 bases lining up with TRBD1. The CDR3 totals 15 residues. The V gene's germline CDR1 is KGHSH and CDR2 LQKENI. In DNA, the CDR3 is TGTACCAGCTCACCTTCCGGGACAGGGTTTTATGAGCAGTTCTTC. Translating it yields CTSSPSGTGFYEQFF.

This clonotype was counted at least ten times. The V and J genes are TRBV5-1 and TRBJ2-1; 7 nucleotides match TRBD1. V trimming: 6 bases; J trimming: 4 bases; junction bases outside the gene matches: 13. CDR1 SGHRS and CDR2 YFSETQ come from the germline V gene. This CDR3 has 16 amino acids. Here the CDR3 reads CASMVSGTELYNEQFF. The CDR3 nucleotides are TGCGCCAGCATGGTGTCCGGGACAGAGCTATACAATGAGCAGTTCTTC.

The gene calls are TRBV6-5 and TRBJ2-4, with 13 bases aligning to TRBD2. The CDR3 loop spans 16 amino acids. Per the germline V gene, CDR1 is MNHEY and CDR2 is SVGAGI. Losses at the gene ends were 4 bases for V and 6 bases for J; bases not matched to a gene: 6. The DNA of the CDR3 is TGTGCCAGCAGTTCAACTAGCGGGGGGGCCGTAAACATTCAGTACTTC. It translates to CASSSTSGGAVNIQYF.

V gene TRBV27 combines with J gene TRBJ1-5, with 8 bases lining up with TRBD1. This CDR3 region has 16 residues. Germline V gene data show CDR1 as MNHEY and CDR2 as SMNVEV (reference sequence). The V segment lost 5 bases and the J segment 4 bases; nucleotides outside the gene matches: 10. CDR3: CASSPRDYRGNQPQHF. The CDR3 DNA reads TGTGCCAGCAGTCCGCGAGACTACAGGGGGAATCAGCCCCAGCATTTT.

V usage is TRBV7-9 and J usage is TRBJ2-3, with TRBD2 matching over 9 bases. Trimming cost V 4 bases and J 2 bases; bases outside gene matches: 7. The CDR3 sequence is 16 residues long. From germline, CDR1 is SEHNR and CDR2 FQNEAQ (reference sequence). The CDR3 nucleotides read TGTGCCAGCAGCTCAAAGCGGGGGGACTTCACAGATACGCAGTATTTT. Translated, it gives CASSSKRGDFTDTQYF.

V usage is TRBV10-3 and J usage is TRBJ2-3; D could derive from TRBD1 or TRBD2 (6 bases each). V was trimmed by 11 bases and J by 2 bases, leaving 23 bases between them. This CDR3 is built from 16 residues. The V gene's germline CDR1 is ENHRY and CDR2 SYGVKD. The CDR3: CAVSPDGGRFTDTQYF. For the CDR3, the DNA is TGTGCCGTTTCTCCAGATGGGGGGCGGTTCACAGATACGCAGTATTTT.

There are a few counts of this clonotype. This chain uses TRBV7-2 with TRBJ2-1; 10 positions match TRBD1. Germline loops: CDR1 SGHTA, CDR2 FQGNSA. CDR3 length: 12 amino acids. Losses at the gene ends were 3 bases for V and 15 bases for J; bases not matched to a gene: 5. The CDR3 here is CASSLTGGARFF. The CDR3 coding sequence is TGTGCCAGCAGCTTGACAGGGGGCGCTCGGTTCTTC.

On this clonotype itself: An end of the junction does not agree with germline; a read error may underlie this. The rearrangement joins TRBV5-1 to TRBJ2-7, with 10 positions matching TRBD1. The CDR3 covers 14 residues. CDR1 is SGHRS, CDR2 YFSETQ, per germline. The CDR3 nucleotides are TGCGCCAGCAGCTTGGCCGGGACAGGGGCCTACACGAACTTC. Translation gives CASSLAGTGAYTNF.

This sequence joins TRBV7-9 and TRBJ2-1, with 8 bases matching TRBD2. The V gene's germline CDR1 is SEHNR and CDR2 FQNEAQ (reference sequence). Germline trimming cut 7 bases from V and 6 bases from J; bases unmatched to any gene: 11. The CDR3 is 15 amino acids. The CDR3 bases are TGTGCCAGCACCCCAGCGGGGGCGTTTTTCAATGAGCAGTTCTTC. Translation gives CASTPAGAFFNEQFF.

This clonotype showed up just a few times. For the CDR3, the DNA is TGTGCCAGCAGTGCTTACACGGCCGGGGAGCTGTTTTTT. Translation gives CASSAYTAGELFF. The genes are TRBV27 and TRBJ2-2; D is unclear. CDR1 and CDR2 from the germline V gene are MNHEY and SMNVEV (reference sequence). Trimming pared 5 bases from V and 6 bases from J, leaving 10 bases between. This CDR3 comprises 13 residues.

This clonotype was seen repeatedly, ten times or more. J is TRBJ2-3 and V is TRBV12-3 or TRBV12-4; D may be TRBD1 or TRBD2 (5 bases each). The CDR3 covers 15 residues. Trimming stripped 4 bases from V and 0 bases from J, with 11 bases between. The DNA for the CDR3 is TGTGCCAGCAGTTCGGGACCCTTAAGCACAGATACGCAGTATTTT. It is translated as CASSSGPLSTDTQYF.

This clonotype was recorded a few times. This rearrangement joins TRBV11-2 to TRBJ1-1; the D is unclear. The CDR3 covers 12 residues. V was clipped by 1 base and J by 8 bases, with 8 bases between them. CDR1 is SGHAT and CDR2 is FQNNGV in the germline V gene. The CDR3 here is CASSLVMGEAFF. DNA for the CDR3: TGTGCCAGCAGCTTAGTGATGGGAGAAGCTTTCTTT.

This chain links TRBV2 with TRBJ2-3; 8 bases are a match to TRBD1. V dropped 6 bases and J dropped 15; count of bases not matched to a gene: 5. The CDR3 runs to 10 residues. CDR1 is SNHLY and CDR2 is FYNNEI in the germline V gene. CDR3 DNA sequence: TGTGCCAGCAGGATGGGACAGGATTATTTT. Translating it yields CASRMGQDYF.

There are a few counts of this clonotype. A clone one base away is much larger, so this may be a read error. The chain is built from TRBV4-3 and TRBJ2-1; a weak D match, TRBD2 (5 bases). This CDR3 spans 15 amino acids. Germline V gene lookup returns CDR1 LGHNA and CDR2 YSLEER. Deletions cut 0 bases from V and 0 bases from J, with 6 bases between. CDR3 sequence reads: CASSQEGDSYNEQFF. In nucleotides, the CDR3 is TGCGCCAGCAGCCAAGAGGGAGACTCCTACAATGAGCAGTTCTTC.

This clonotype was counted a few times. The V call is TRBV9, the J call TRBJ2-1; D ambiguous. This CDR3 has 13 amino acids. V was trimmed by 2 bases and J by 2 bases, leaving 5 bases between them. Germline CDR1 and CDR2: SGDLS and YYNGEE. CDR3 amino acids: CASSVSAYNEQFF. DNA of the CDR3: TGTGCCAGCAGCGTTTCAGCCTACAATGAGCAGTTCTTC.

The chain couples TRBV7-2 to TRBJ2-7; 8 positions agree with TRBD2. Germline CDR1 reads SGHTA; CDR2 reads FQGNSA. The CDR3 sequence is 14 residues long. J gave up 7 bases and V 2 bases, and 7 bases lay outside the gene matches. The CDR3 DNA reads as TGTGCCAGCAGCTTAACGGGAGGGCCAAATGAGCAGTACTTC. This codes for CASSLTGGPNEQYF. Combining the CDR3 with reference TRBV7-2 and TRBJ2-7 gives the whole variable domain GAGVSQSPSNKVTEKGKDVELRCDPISGHTALYWYRQSLGQGLEFLIYFQGNSAPDKSGLPSDRFSAERTGGSVSTLTIQRTQQEDSAVYLCASSLTGGPNEQYFGPGTRLTVT.

The gene calls are TRBV6-1 and TRBJ2-1; 7 bases agree with TRBD1. CDR3 length: 15 amino acids. CDR1 and CDR2 (germline): MNHNS, SASEGT. V shed 6 bases, J shed 6 bases, and the junction held 11 bases outside the gene matches. CDR3 amino acids: CASSAQGPVVNEQFF. Written as DNA, the CDR3 is TGTGCCAGCAGCGCACAGGGGCCCGTGGTCAATGAGCAGTTCTTC.

The chain uses TRBV3-1 and TRBJ2-3, with D unclear. From germline, CDR1 is LGHDT and CDR2 YNNKEL (reference sequence). Trimming cost V 11 bases and J 0 bases, with 27 bases left between them. The CDR3 has 18 amino acids. Here the CDR3 reads CAFCFSRSGARSTDTQYF. CDR3 coding DNA: TGTGCCTTCTGTTTTTCTCGCTCGGGTGCCCGTAGCACAGATACGCAGTATTTT.

The genes are TRBV7-2 and TRBJ1-6, with D uncertain. V dropped 3 bases and J dropped 10 bases, with 13 bases sitting between them. The CDR3 is made up of 14 amino acids. Germline V gene lookup returns CDR1 SGHTA and CDR2 FQGNSA. The DNA of the CDR3 is TGTGCCAGCAGCTTCCGGGGAAGGGAATCACCCCTCCACTTT. Its translation is CASSFRGRESPLHF.

This clonotype appeared many times. The chain carries TRBV5-1 and TRBJ1-3; D remains unclear. Germline loops: CDR1 SGHRS, CDR2 YFSETQ. The CDR3 is 13 amino acids. The V and J ends lost 0 bases and 3 bases respectively, with 4 bases between them. The CDR3 region is CASSLAVGNTIYF. The CDR3 nucleotides read TGCGCCAGCAGCTTGGCGGTTGGAAACACCATATATTTT.

V is TRBV3-1 and J is TRBJ2-7, with D uncertain. The V and J ends lost 5 bases and 3 bases respectively, with 11 bases between them. There are 13 residues in the CDR3. CDR1 and CDR2 from the germline V gene are LGHDT and YNNKEL (reference sequence). The CDR3 DNA follows: TGTGCCAGCAGCGACATGGAAAGCTACGAGCAGTACTTC. This encodes CASSDMESYEQYF.

The chain recombines TRBV12-3 or TRBV12-4 with TRBJ1-1, with a weak D call TRBD1 (5 bases). The CDR3 extends over 14 amino acids. Trimming stripped 6 bases from V and 0 bases from J, with 11 bases between. CDR3 residues: CASRYDRMNTEAFF. The CDR3 DNA sequence: TGTGCCAGCAGATACGACAGAATGAACACTGAAGCTTTCTTT.